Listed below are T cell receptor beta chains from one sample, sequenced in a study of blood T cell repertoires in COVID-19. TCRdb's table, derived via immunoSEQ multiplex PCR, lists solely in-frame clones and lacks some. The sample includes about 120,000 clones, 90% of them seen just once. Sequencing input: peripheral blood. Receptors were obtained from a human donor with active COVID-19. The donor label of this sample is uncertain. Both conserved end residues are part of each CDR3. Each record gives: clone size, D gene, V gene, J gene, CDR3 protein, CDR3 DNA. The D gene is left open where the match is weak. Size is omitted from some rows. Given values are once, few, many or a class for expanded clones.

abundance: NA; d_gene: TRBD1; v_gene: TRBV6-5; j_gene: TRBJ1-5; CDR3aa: CASSRQKGANQPQHF; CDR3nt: TGTGCCAGCAGCCGACAAAAGGGGGCGAATCAGCCCCAGCATTTT
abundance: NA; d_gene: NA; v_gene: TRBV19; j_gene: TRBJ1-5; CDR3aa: CASWPGGFQPQHF; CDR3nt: TGTGCCAGTTGGCCCGGGGGATTCCAGCCCCAGCATTTT
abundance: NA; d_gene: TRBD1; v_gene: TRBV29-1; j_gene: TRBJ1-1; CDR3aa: CSVGTGGGMNTEAFF; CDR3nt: TGCAGCGTTGGGACAGGGGGGGGTATGAACACTGAAGCTTTCTTT
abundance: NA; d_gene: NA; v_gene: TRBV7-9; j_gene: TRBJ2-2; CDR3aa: CASSKRQTNTGELFF; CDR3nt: TGTGCCAGCAGCAAGCGGCAGACGAACACCGGGGAGCTGTTTTTT
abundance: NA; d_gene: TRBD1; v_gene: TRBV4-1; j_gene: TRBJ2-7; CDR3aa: CASSQWSVGDSSYEQYF; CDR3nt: TGCGCCAGCAGCCAGTGGTCGGTAGGGGACAGCTCCTACGAGCAGTACTTC
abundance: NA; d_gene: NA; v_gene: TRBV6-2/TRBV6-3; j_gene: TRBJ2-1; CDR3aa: CASSSDVGLASRNEQFF; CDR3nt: TGTGCCAGCAGTTCCGACGTCGGGCTAGCCTCGCGCAATGAGCAGTTCTTC
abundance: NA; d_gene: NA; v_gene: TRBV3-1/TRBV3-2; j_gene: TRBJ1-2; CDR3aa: CASSQDDRLYGYTF; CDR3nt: TGTGCCAGCAGCCAAGATGACAGGCTCTATGGCTACACCTTC
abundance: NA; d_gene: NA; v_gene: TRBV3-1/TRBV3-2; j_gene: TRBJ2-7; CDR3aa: CASSQNRQIPLDF; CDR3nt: TGTGCCAGCAGCCAAAACCGACAGATACCCCTGGACTTC
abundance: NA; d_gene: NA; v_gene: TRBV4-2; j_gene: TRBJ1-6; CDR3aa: CASSQELWSSYNSPLHF; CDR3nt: TGTGCCAGCAGCCAAGAACTCTGGAGCTCCTATAATTCACCCCTCCACTTT
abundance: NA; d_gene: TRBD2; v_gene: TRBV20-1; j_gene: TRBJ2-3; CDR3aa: CSASTAGVTTDTQYF; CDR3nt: TGCAGTGCTAGTACAGCGGGGGTTACTACAGATACGCAGTATTTT
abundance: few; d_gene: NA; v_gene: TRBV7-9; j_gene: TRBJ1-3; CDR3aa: CASSLEGPGAGNTIYF; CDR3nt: TGTGCCAGCAGCTTAGAGGGACCAGGGGCAGGAAACACCATATATTTT
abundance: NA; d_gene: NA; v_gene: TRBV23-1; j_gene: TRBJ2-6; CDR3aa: CASSTMTAIESGANVLTF; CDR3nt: TGCGCCAGCAGTACAATGACAGCCATTGAATCTGGGGCCAACGTCCTGACTTTC
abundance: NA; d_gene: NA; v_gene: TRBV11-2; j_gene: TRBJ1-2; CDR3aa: CASSLGSFNYGYTF; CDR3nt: TGTGCCAGCAGCTTAGGTTCTTTTAACTATGGCTACACCTTC
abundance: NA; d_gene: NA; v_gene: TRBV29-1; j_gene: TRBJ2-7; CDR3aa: CSVGTVSSYEQYF; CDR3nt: TGCAGCGTTGGGACAGTTAGCTCCTACGAGCAGTACTTC
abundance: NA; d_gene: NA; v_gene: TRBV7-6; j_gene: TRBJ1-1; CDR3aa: CASSLNTPRGNTEAFF; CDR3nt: TGTGCCAGCAGCTTAAATACCCCGAGAGGAAACACTGAAGCTTTCTTT
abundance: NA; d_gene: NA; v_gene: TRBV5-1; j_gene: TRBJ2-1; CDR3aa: CASSLLPLDKYNEQFF; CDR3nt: TGCGCCAGCAGCTTGCTCCCCTTGGACAAATACAATGAGCAGTTCTTC
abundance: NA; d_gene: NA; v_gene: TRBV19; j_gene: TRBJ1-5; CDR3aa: CASSIRGNNQPQHF; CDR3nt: TGTGCCAGTAGTATAAGGGGTAACAATCAGCCCCAGCATTTT
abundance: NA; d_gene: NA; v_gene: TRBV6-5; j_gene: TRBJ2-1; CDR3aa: CASSYRRQSNEQFF; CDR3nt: TGTGCCAGCAGTTACCGCAGACAGTCCAATGAGCAGTTCTTC
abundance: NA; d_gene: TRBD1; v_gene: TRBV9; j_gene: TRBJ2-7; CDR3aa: CASSVGLKTGRLYEQYF; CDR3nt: TGTGCCAGCAGCGTAGGATTAAAGACAGGGAGACTCTACGAGCAGTACTTC
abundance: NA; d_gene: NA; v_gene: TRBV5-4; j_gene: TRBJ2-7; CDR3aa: CASSFSGNSYEQYF; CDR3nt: TGTGCCAGCAGCTTCTCCGGTAACTCCTACGAGCAGTACTTC
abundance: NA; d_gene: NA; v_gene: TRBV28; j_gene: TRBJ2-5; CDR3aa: CASSSSGTETQYF; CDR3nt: TGTGCCAGCAGTTCATCAGGGACTGAGACCCAGTACTTC
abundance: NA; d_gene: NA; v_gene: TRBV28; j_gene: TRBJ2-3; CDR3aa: CASSEGQRGTDTQYF; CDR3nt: TGTGCCAGCAGTGAGGGCCAGCGGGGCACAGATACGCAGTATTTT
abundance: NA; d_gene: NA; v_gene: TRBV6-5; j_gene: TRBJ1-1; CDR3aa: CASSYSSVNEAFF; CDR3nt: TGTGCCAGCAGTTACTCCTCCGTAAATGAAGCTTTCTTT
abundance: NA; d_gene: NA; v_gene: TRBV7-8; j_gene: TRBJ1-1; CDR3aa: CASSLREEAFF; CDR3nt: TGTGCCAGCAGCTTGAGGGAGGAAGCTTTCTTT
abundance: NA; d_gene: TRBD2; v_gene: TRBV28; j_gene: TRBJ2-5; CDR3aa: CASSSGGTQETQYF; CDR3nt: TGTGCCAGTTCTAGCGGGGGGACACAAGAGACCCAGTACTTC
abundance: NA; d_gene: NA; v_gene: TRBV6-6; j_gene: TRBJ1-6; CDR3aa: CASRIVGNSPLHF; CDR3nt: TGTGCCAGCAGAATCGTCGGGAATTCACCCCTCCACTTT
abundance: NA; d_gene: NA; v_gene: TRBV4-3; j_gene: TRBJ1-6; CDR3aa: CASSQGAVASYNSPLHF; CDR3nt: TGCGCCAGCAGCCAAGGCGCGGTTGCCTCCTATAATTCACCCCTCCACTTT
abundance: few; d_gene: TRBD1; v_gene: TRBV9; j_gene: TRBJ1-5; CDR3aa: CASSEQGNSNQPQHF; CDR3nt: TGTGCCAGCAGCGAACAGGGGAATAGCAATCAGCCCCAGCATTTT
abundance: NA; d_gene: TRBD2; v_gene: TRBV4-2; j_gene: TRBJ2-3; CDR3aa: CASSQASVAGGSTDTQYF; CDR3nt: TGTGCCAGCAGCCAAGCGTCGGTAGCGGGGGGGAGCACAGATACGCAGTATTTT
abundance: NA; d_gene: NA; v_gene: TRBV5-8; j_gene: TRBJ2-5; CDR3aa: CASRQEETQYF; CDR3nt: TGTGCCAGCCGGCAGGAAGAGACCCAGTACTTC
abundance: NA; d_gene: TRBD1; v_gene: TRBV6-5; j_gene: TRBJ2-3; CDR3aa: CASSPWTGGTDTQYF; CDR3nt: TGTGCCAGCAGTCCATGGACAGGTGGGACAGATACGCAGTATTTT
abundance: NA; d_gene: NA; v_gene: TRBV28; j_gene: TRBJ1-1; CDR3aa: CASRINSVTEAFF; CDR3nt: TGTGCCAGCAGAATAAACAGTGTCACTGAAGCTTTCTTT
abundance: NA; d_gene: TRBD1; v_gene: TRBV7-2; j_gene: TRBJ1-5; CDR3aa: CASSRNRGKQPQHF; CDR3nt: TGTGCCAGCAGCCGTAACAGGGGGAAACAGCCCCAGCATTTT
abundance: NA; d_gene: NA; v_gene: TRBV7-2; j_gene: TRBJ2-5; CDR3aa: CASSPEARGTLTQYF; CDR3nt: TGTGCCAGCAGCCCAGAGGCCAGGGGTACCCTGACCCAGTACTTC
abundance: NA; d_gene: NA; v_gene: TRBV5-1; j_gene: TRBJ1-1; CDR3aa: CASSIDSSPFTEAFF; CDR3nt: TGCGCCAGCAGCATTGACAGCTCCCCCTTCACTGAAGCTTTCTTT
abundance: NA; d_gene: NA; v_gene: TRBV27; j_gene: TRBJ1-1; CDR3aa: CASTPRVTGVNTEAFF; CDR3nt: TGTGCCAGCACCCCGCGCGTGACGGGTGTGAACACTGAAGCTTTCTTT
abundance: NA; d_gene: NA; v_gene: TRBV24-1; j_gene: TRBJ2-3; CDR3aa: CATSDLATSTDTQYF; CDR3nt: TGTGCCACCAGTGATTTGGCCACTAGCACAGATACGCAGTATTTT
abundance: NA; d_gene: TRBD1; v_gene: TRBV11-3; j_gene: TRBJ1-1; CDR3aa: CASRQTGTGRRTEAFF; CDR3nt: TGTGCCAGCAGGCAAACCGGGACAGGGCGGCGCACTGAAGCTTTCTTT
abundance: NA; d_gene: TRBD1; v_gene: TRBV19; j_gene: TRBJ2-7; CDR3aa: CASSSSDRGPEQYF; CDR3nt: TGTGCCAGTAGTTCCTCGGACAGGGGGCCCGAGCAGTACTTC
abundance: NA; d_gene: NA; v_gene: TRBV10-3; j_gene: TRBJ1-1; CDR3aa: CAISEGGEAFF; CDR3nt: TGTGCCATCAGTGAGGGGGGGGAGGCTTTCTTT
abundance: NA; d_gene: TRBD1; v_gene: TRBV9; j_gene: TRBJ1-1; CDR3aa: CASSATGGTEAFF; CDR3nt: TGTGCCAGCAGCGCCACAGGGGGCACTGAAGCTTTCTTT
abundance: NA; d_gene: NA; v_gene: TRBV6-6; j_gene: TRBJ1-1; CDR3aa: CASSSGENTEAFF; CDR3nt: TGTGCCAGCAGTTCGGGGGAGAACACTGAAGCTTTCTTT